The present T cell receptor (beta chain) was sequenced within a study of cytomegalovirus exposure and HLA in healthy donors. Study-wide results and caveats: In a later analysis, donors in an Asian-associated ancestry cluster reportedly had fewer N-insertions in productive TCRs than the cohort mean.

60 Vbeta and 13 Jbeta primers were used in PCR. Repertoires were generated with immunoSEQ multiplex PCR, while TCRdb's copy carries only in-frame clones and drops some. The sample holds about 190,000 clones; about four fifths are singletons and the top ten take 2% to 3%. This CDR3 is 13 amino acids long. Germline V CDR1 and CDR2: LNHNV, YYDKDF (reference sequence). Trimming left V 3 bases short and J 7 bases short, with 9 bases between. Comments on this clone: No antigen is known for it.

This TCR derives from a woman between 50 and 59 years old in good health and CMV-seropositive. The sequenced sample was PBMCs. The chain is built from TRBV15 and TRBJ2-2; D perhaps matches TRBD1 (6 bases). The CDR3 sequence is CATSRDSIGELFF. CDR3 nucleotide sequence: TGTGCCACCAGCAGGGACAGTATCGGGGAGCTGTTTTTT. Based on the CDR3 plus reference TRBV15 and TRBJ2-2, the full variable domain is DAMVIQNPRYQVTQFGKPVTLSCSQTLNHNVMYWYQQKSSQAPKLLFHYYDKDFNNEADTPDNFQSRRPNTSFCFLDIRSPGLGDTAMYLCATSRDSIGELFFGEGSRLTVL.